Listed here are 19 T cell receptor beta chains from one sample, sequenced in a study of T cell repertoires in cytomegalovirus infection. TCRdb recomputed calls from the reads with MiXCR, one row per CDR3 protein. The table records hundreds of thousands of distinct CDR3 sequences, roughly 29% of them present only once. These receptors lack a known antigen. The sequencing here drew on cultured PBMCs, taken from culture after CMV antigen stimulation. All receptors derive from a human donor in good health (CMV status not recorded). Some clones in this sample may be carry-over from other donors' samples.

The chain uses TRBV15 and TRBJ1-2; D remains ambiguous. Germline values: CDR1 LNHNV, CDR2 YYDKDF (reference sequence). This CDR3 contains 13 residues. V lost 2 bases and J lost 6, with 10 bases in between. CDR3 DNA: TGTGCCACCAGCAGACAAAACAACGATGGCTACACCTTC. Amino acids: CATSRQNNDGYTF.

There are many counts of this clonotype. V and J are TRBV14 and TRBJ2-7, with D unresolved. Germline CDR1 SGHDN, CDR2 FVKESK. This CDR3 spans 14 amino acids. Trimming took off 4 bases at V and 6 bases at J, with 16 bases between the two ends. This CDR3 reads CASSLQGPRGEQYF. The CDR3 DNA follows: TGTGCCAGCAGCCTCCAAGGTCCACGCGGCGAGCAGTACTTC. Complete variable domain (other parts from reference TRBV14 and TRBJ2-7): EAGVTQFPSHSVIEKGQTVTLRCDPISGHDNLYWYRRVMGKEIKFLLHFVKESKQDESGMPNNRFLAERTGGTYSTLKVQPAELEDSGVYFCASSLQGPRGEQYFGPGTRLTVT.

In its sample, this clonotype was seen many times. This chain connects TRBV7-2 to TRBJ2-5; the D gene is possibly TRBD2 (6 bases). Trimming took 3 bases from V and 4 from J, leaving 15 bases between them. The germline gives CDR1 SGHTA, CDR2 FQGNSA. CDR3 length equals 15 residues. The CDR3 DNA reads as TGTGCCAGCAGCTTCCGGGCGGGGTTTGTAGAGACCCAGTACTTC. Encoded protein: CASSFRAGFVETQYF.

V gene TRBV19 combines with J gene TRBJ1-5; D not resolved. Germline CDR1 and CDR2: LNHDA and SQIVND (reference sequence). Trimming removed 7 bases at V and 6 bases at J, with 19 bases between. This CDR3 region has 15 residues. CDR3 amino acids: CASTMTYPGSQPQHF. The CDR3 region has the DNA TGTGCCAGTACTATGACATATCCCGGGAGTCAGCCCCAGCATTTT.

This chain's CDR3 is CSARVTGLYNSPLHF. The CDR3 bases are TGCAGTGCTAGAGTCACAGGTCTTTATAATTCACCCCTCCACTTT. J is TRBJ1-6 and V is TRBV20-1; weak D call: TRBD1 (5 bases). V lost 1 base to trimming and J lost 4 bases, with 11 bases between them. Germline-derived CDR1 and CDR2 are DFQATT and SNEGSKA (reference sequence). This CDR3 has 15 residues.

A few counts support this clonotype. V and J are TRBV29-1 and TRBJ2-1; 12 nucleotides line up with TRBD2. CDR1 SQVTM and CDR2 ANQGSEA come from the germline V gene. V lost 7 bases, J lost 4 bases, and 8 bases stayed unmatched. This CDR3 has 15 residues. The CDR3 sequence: CSGRLAGEVYNEQFF. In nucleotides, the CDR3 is TGCAGCGGAAGACTAGCGGGAGAGGTGTACAATGAGCAGTTCTTC.

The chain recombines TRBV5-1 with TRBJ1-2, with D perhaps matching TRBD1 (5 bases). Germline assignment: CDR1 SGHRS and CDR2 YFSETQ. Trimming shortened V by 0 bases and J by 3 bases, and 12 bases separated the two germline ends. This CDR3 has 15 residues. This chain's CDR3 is CASSLAVGADYGYTF. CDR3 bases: TGCGCCAGCAGCTTGGCTGTAGGGGCGGACTATGGCTACACCTTC. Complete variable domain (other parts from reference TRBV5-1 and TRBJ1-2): KAGVTQTPRYLIKTRGQQVTLSCSPISGHRSVSWYQQTPGQGLQFLFEYFSETQRNKGNFPGRFSGRQFSNSRSEMNVSTLELGDSALYLCASSLAVGADYGYTFGSGTRLTVV.

CDR3 in amino acids: CSAPTRPDGYEQYF. The CDR3 nucleotides read TGCAGTGCCCCCACCCGGCCCGACGGCTACGAGCAGTACTTC. The J gene is TRBJ2-7, the V gene TRBV20-1; D ambiguous. V lost 6 bases and J 3 bases, leaving 18 bases between the germline ends. The CDR3 has 14 amino acids. Germline V gives CDR1 DFQATT, CDR2 SNEGSKA (reference sequence).

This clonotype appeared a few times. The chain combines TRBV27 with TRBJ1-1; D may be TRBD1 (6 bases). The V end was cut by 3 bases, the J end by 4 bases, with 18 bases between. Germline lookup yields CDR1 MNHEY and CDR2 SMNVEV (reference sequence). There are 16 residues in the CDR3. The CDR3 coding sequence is TGTGCCAGCAGTTTGGTTGGGGGGCGGAGAGGCACTGAAGCTTTCTTT. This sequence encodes CASSLVGGRRGTEAFF.

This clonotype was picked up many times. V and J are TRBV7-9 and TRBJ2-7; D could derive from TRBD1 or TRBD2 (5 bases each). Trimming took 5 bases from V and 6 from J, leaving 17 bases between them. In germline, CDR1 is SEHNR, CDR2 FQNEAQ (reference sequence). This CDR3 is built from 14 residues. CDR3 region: CASSRWTQGTEQYF. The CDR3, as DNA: TGTGCCAGCAGCCGGTGGACTCAGGGCACCGAGCAGTACTTC.

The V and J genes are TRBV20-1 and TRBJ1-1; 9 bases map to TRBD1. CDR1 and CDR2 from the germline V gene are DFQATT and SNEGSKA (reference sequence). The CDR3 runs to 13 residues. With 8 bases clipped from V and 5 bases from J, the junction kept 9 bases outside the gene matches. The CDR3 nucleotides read TGCAGTCAAACAGGGGGCGCCTGGACTGAAGCTTTCTTT. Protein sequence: CSQTGGAWTEAFF.

CDR3 region: CASSVSDATDTQYF. The CDR3 DNA is TGTGCCAGCAGCGTCTCGGACGCCACAGATACGCAGTATTTT. The chain carries TRBV9 and TRBJ2-3; D remains ambiguous. CDR1 is SGDLS, CDR2 YYNGEE, per germline. Trimming stripped 2 bases from V and 2 bases from J, with 9 bases between. CDR3 size: 14 residues.

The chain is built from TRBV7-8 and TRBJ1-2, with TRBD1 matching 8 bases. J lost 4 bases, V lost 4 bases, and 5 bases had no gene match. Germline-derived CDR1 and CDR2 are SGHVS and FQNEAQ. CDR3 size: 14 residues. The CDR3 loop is CASSYFTGGYGYTF. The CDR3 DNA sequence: TGTGCCAGCAGCTACTTTACAGGGGGCTATGGCTACACCTTC.

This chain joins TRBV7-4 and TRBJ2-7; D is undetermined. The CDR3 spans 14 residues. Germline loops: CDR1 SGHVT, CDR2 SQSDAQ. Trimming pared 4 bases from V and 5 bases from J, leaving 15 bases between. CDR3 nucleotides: TGTGCCAGCAGCTACCTCCGAGGCGGAAACGAGCAGTACTTC. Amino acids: CASSYLRGGNEQYF. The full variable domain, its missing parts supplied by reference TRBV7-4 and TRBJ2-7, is GAGVSQSPRYKVAKRGRDVALRCDSISGHVTLYWYRQTLGQGSEVLTYSQSDAQRDKSGRPSGRFSAERPERSVSTLKIQRTEQGDSAVYLCASSYLRGGNEQYFGPGTRLTVT.

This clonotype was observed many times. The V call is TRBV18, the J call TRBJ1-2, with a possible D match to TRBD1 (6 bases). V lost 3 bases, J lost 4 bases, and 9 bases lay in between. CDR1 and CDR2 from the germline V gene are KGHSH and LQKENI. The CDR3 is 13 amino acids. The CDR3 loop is CASSPTGRYGYTF. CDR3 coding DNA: TGTGCCAGCTCACCGACAGGACGCTATGGCTACACCTTC.

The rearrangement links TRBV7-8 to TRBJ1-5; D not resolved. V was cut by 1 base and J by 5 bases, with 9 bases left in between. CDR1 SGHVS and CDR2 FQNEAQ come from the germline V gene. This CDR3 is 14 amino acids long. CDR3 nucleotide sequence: TGTGCCAGCAGCTTAGTGGACCTTTATCAGCCCCAGCATTTT. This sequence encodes CASSLVDLYQPQHF.

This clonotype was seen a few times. The CDR3 here is CASSSYSGVTEAFF. The CDR3 bases are TGTGCCAGCAGCTCCTACTCGGGTGTTACTGAAGCTTTCTTT. The chain employs TRBV7-9 and TRBJ1-1; D gene ambiguous. V gave up 4 bases and J gave up 5 bases, with 14 bases separating them. The CDR3 consists of 14 residues. The V gene's germline CDR1 is SEHNR and CDR2 FQNEAQ (reference sequence).

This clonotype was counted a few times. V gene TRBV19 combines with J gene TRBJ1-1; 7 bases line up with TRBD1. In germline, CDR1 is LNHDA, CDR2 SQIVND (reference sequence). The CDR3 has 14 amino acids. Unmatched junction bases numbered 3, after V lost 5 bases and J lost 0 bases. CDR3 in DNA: TGTGCCAGTAGTGGGACAGCCTTGAACACTGAAGCTTTCTTT. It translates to CASSGTALNTEAFF.

CDR3 sequence: CASSSTGGFEQFF. The CDR3 bases are TGTGCCAGCAGCTCGACAGGGGGATTTGAGCAGTTCTTC. V and J are TRBV7-9 and TRBJ2-1; TRBD1 aligns across 9 bases. This CDR3 has 13 residues. V lost 4 bases, J lost 9 bases, and 4 bases stayed unmatched. CDR1 is SEHNR, CDR2 FQNEAQ, per germline (reference sequence).